What follows describes a single TCR beta chain. Its specificity is unknown. This may come from a read error, since a much larger clone is one base off. This record belongs to a study of blood T cells in healthy people across ages. Study-wide results and limits: Diversity was estimated from one million T cells, and these estimates were considered underestimates.

No fewer than 6 million PBMCs went into each sample. The authors ran a second PCR of roughly 7 to 11 cycles using a sample-barcoded 5' primer and a J-beta primer mix. TCRdb itself ran the 5' RACE reads through MiXCR, one entry per CDR3 protein. The sample consists of 920,000 or so distinct CDR3 sequences, under 55% of them appearing once. CDR1 and CDR2 from the germline V gene are SQVTM and ANQGSEA. The CDR3 sequence is 11 residues long. This receptor was taken from a woman aged 55 to 70 in good health. Sample: blood. J is TRBJ2-5 and V is TRBV29-1; D may be TRBD1 or TRBD2 (5 bases each). The J call is doubtful: the DNA matches TRBJ2-7 better. CDR3 sequence: CSVGGANEQYF. The DNA of the CDR3 is TGCAGCGTTGGAGGGGCGAACGAGCAGTACTTC.